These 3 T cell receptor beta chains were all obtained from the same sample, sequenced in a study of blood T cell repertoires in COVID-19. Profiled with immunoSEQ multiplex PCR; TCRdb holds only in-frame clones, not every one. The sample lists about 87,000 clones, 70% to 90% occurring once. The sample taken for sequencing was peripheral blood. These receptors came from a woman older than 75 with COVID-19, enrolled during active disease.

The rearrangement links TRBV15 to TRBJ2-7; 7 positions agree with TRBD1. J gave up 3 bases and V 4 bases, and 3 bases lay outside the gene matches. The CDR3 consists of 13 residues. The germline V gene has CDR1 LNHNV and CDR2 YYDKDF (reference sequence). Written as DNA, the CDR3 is TGTGCCACCAGCAAGGACAGGTTCTACGAGCAGTACTTC. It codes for CATSKDRFYEQYF.

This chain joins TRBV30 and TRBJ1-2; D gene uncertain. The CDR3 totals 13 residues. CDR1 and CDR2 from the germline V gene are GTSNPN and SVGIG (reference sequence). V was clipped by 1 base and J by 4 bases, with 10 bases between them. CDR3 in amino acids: CAWSGAVAYGYTF. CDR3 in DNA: TGTGCCTGGAGTGGGGCTGTTGCCTATGGCTACACCTTC.

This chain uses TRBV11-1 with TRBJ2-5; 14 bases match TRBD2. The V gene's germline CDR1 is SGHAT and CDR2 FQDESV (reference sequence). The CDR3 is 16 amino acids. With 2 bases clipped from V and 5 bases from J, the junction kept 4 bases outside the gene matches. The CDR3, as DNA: TGTGCCAGCAGCTTATGGACTAGCGGGAGGCAGGAGACCCAGTACTTC. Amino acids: CASSLWTSGRQETQYF.